A single TCR beta chain is shown here with its context. This table comes from immunoSEQ multiplex PCR, and its TCRdb copy is limited to in-frame clones, with some not included. The profile covers 200,000 to 250,000 clones, with approximately 86% appearing a single time and over 3% taken by the ten largest. The data derive from a study of blood T cell repertoires in COVID-19. The wider study: Spain, Italy and the United States supplied samples that represented acute and convalescent COVID-19.

This CDR3 comprises 13 residues. Trimming removed 0 bases at V and 3 bases at J, with 6 bases between. CDR1 is SGHRS and CDR2 is YFSETQ in the germline V gene. This TCR was recovered from a woman under 40 who had recovered from COVID-19. The chain links TRBV5-1 to TRBJ2-5, with D perhaps matching TRBD1 (5 bases). Sequencing was done on a sample of peripheral blood. The CDR3 protein is CASSLGQKETQYF. In DNA, the CDR3 is TGCGCCAGCAGCTTGGGACAGAAAGAGACCCAGTACTTC.